This TCR beta chain was captured by sequencing in a study of CD8 T cells in ankylosing spondylitis. Each CDR3 protein is one row after TCRdb ran MiXCR on the 5' RACE reads. The sample includes hundreds of thousands of distinct CDR3 sequences, about 20% seen only once; the top ten take around 7.8%. Points from the study as a whole: Seemingly characteristic of ankylosing spondylitis blood was a TCR beta motif consisting of about 8 highly homologous variants. Relatively scarce in peripheral blood, disease-linked clones were CD8+. The authors reported significant enrichment of disease-linked clones in matched ankylosing spondylitis synovial fluid.

Comments on this clonotype: Its specificity is not known.

The CDR3 is 15 residues long. Trimming shortened V by 6 bases and J by 2 bases, and 15 bases separated the two germline ends. The rearrangement joins TRBV12-3 or TRBV12-4 to TRBJ2-3; unclear D gene. This TCR was sampled from a male donor with ankylosing spondylitis or in good health (not recorded which). The specimen sequenced was blood, either unsorted or a sorted T cell fraction (not recorded which). CDR3 in DNA: TGTGCCAGCAGATCCGGGCCCCCGATCACAGATACGCAGTATTTT. Residues: CASRSGPPITDTQYF.